This TCR beta chain was documented in a study of T cells in localized non-small cell lung cancer (TCRdb year 2020). As for the study more broadly: The study analyzed T cell repertoires of approximately 240 early-stage NSCLC patients, comparing tumors and uninvolved tumor-adjacent lungs. Of the NSCLC patients, 129 were male and approximately 99 were female, and the mean age was about 69 years. The cohort consisted of around 250 treatment-naive NSCLC patients whose localized lung tumors had been resected. Broad study findings and their caveats: Of the top 100 tumor clones, a median of roughly 53 were detected in paired uninvolved adjacent lung; approximately 30 were also among that lung's top 100. Longer overall survival was associated with higher T cell density in blood, whereas shorter survival was associated with higher clonality in adjacent lung. Since the design was exploratory, TCR variables were selected using unadjusted p-values with no false-discovery rate correction. Uninvolved tumor-adjacent lung showed the highest T cell clonality, higher than tumor, which suggests more focused antigenic responses in the adjacent lung. Because multi-region tumor sequencing was not done, intratumor heterogeneity could not be ruled out.

The immunoSEQ Assay was used to sequence TCR beta CDR3 regions from DNA. Per the source publication's procedure: To compute T cell density, TCR beta template counts were normalized to usable DNA, which was estimated by amplifying housekeeping genes. Richness was estimated with the preseqR package, extrapolating to 400,000 templates for PBMC samples and 120,000 templates for tissue samples. Clonality was calculated as one minus Pielou's evenness. Tissue-enriched TCRs were identified through differential abundance testing performed on productive amino-acid clonotypes, with a minimum total count of 5 and an alpha of 0.1. The Jaccard Index and the Morisita Overlap Index were used to measure repertoire overlap between compartments. GLIPH grouped TCR beta CDR3s together with public tetramer-defined viral CDR3s, and a viral motif had to include at least three viral sequences and show V-gene enrichment. TCRdb obtained this table from immuneACCESS and retained in-frame rearrangements with V and J assigned. These tables miss some clones; where compared with another copy, unresolved V genes account for less than half of the shortfall, and the remainder is unexplained. V and J calls and clone size follow that table, whereas D and trimming were derived from the DNA. Recorded for this sample are around 28,000 clones; 85% to 90% of them occurred a single time. The top ten constitute roughly 2.9% of the sample.

Notes on this clone: The antigen this receptor binds is unknown. No much larger clone exists at a distance of one base, and base qualities are not known.

At diagnosis, peripheral blood, uninvolved tumor-adjacent lung and tumor were collected and were preserved as a mix of fresh-frozen and FFPE material. For TCR repertoire profiling, the blood samples were analyzed as peripheral blood mononuclear cells. Trimming at the junction amounts to 7 bases on V and 0 bases on J, and the germline ends lie 20 bases apart. The germline V gene gives CDR1 as MDHEN and CDR2 as SYDVKM. Measured from the cysteine to the phenylalanine, the CDR3 is 17 residues long. Of the read, only the CDR3 DNA is kept; its 51 bases are in frame from base 1. The specimen was peripheral blood, collected before any cancer treatment. This TCR derives from an older female donor with stage I lung adenocarcinoma. Recombination joined TRBV28 with TRBJ2-3, with TRBD1 as a weak D call on 5 bases. Read as DNA, the sequence is TGTGCCAGCACAGGGCACCCGGGCCTCCCTAGCACAGATACGCAGTATTTT. It is translated as CASTGHPGLPSTDTQYF.